The T cell receptor beta chain described here comes from a study of blood T cell repertoires in COVID-19. As for the study in general: Samples came from the United States, Italy and Spain, spanning acute and convalescent COVID-19.

There are 14 residues in the CDR3. V dropped 3 bases and J dropped 7 bases, with 13 bases sitting between them. Germline-derived CDR1 and CDR2 are SGHRS and YFSETQ. The Seattle site enrolled patients during active infection and followed them longitudinally. Here immunoSEQ multiplex PCR was the method, and the copy in TCRdb shows in-frame clones only, minus some. The sample has 350,000 to 400,000 clones, around 90% seen once. Comments on this clone: This specimen includes other DNA sequences encoding the same CDR3.

The sequenced sample consisted of peripheral blood. The J gene is TRBJ1-4, the V gene TRBV5-1; possible D gene TRBD1, 6 bases. The clonotype comes from a woman aged 25 to 39 with COVID-19, enrolled during active disease. The DNA for the CDR3 is TGCGCCAGCAGCTCTCAGGGGTCGGGTGAAAAACTGTTTTTT. Translated: CASSSQGSGEKLFF.